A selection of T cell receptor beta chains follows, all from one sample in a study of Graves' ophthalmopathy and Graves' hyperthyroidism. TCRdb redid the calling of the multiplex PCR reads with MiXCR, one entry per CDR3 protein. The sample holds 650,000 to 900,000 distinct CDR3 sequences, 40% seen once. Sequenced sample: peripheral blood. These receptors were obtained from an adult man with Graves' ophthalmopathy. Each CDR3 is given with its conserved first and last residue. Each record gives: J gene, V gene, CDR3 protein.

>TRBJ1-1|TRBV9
CASSQESWPADEAFF
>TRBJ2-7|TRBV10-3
CAISEGAGATYEQYF
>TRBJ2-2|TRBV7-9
CASSLGNSGSTGELFF
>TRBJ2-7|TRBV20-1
CSARGLAGVYYEQYF
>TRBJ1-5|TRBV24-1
CAISEETGDQPQHF
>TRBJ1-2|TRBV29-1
CSVSKGTGTAYGYTF
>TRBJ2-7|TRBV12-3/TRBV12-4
CASSLFQVEQYF
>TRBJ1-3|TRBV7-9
CASSPPPPGNTIYF
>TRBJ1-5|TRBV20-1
CSARAVQGNQPQHF
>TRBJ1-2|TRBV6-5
CASSSRRDTSLSF
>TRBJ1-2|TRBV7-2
CASSAGTGGGYTF
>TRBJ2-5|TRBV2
CASSPGLAEETQYF
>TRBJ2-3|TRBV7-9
CASSLGARTSTDTQYF
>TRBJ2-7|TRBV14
CASSGYGVLREQYF
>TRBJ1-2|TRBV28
CASSSGSNGYTF
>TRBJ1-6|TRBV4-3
CASSQDFGGVDSPLHF
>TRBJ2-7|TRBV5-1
CASSLAGGRGEQYF
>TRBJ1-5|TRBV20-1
CSANHKADQPQHF
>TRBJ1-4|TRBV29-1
CSVDRTGSEKLFF
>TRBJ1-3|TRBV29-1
CSVDRGDGYTIYF
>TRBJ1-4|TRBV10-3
CAIRGSGGAGEKLFF
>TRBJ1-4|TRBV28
CASSRQLDEKLFF
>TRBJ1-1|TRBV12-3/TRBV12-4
CASSPGGYDTEAFF
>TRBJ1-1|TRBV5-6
CASSRTGENTEAFF
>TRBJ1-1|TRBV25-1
CAGTSVRDLNTEAFF
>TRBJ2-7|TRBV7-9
CASSLSRAAYEQYF
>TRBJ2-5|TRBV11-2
CASSLVLAGGPWETQYF
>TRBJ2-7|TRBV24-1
CASSYSGGTSGIYEQYF
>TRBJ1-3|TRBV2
CASSPGWTGNTIYF
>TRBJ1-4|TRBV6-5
CASSAQATNEKLFF
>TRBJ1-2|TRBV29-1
CSVEYPGRDGYTF
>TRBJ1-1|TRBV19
CASSGTTGEAFF
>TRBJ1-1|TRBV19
CASSVGGSEAFF
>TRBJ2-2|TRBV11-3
CASSQRRQLSNTGELFF
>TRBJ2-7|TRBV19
CASSIDGGKQYF
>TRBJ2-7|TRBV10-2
CASRDSGRYEQYF
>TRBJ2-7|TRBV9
CASSVQGGSYEQYF
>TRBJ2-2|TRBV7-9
CASSLEPSGSRTGELFF
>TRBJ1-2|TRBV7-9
CASSLQGAGYGYTF